The clone carrying this T cell receptor (beta chain) is labeled medium-sized (0.01 to 0.1%). The entry originates in a study of patients and donors after allogeneic stem cell transplantation. A single record per CDR3 protein comes from TCRdb applying MiXCR to the RT-PCR reads. The sample lists 190,000 or so distinct CDR3 sequences; around two fifths were seen once. Trimming took off 2 bases at V and 6 bases at J, with 14 bases between the two ends. The CDR3 is 15 amino acids. This TCR was sampled from a human donor who was either an allogeneic HSCT recipient or a stem cell or donor lymphocyte infusion donor (not recorded which). It is not recorded whose cells these are; they may come from a transplant donor. V gene TRBV12-3 or TRBV12-4 combines with J gene TRBJ1-5; D not certain. Source material: blood, either unsorted or a sorted T cell fraction (not recorded which). This chain's CDR3 is CASSLWAGSGQPQHF. DNA of the CDR3: TGTGCCAGCAGTTTATGGGCGGGGAGTGGTCAGCCCCAGCATTTT.